These 28 T cell receptor beta chains were sequenced from one sample in a study of shared clonotypes between healthy human individuals. Produced via immunoSEQ multiplex PCR; TCRdb's table is partial and in-frame only. Of 2 million to 2.5 million clones in the sample, more than 85% were seen once. Sequenced input: naive CD4+ T cells from PBMCs. Subset here: CD45RA+ positively selected. The origin of the receptors is a young man in good health. Some clones in this sample may be carry-over from other donors' samples.

The chain employs TRBV4-2 and TRBJ1-1, with a weak D call TRBD1 (5 bases). Looked up from germline, CDR1 is LGHNA and CDR2 is YNFKEQ. The V end was cut by 0 bases, the J end by 11 bases, with 16 bases between. The CDR3 length is 14 residues. DNA of the CDR3: TGTGCCAGCAGCCAAGATGGGGGTAGAGCGGGGGCTTTCTTT. Its protein is CASSQDGGRAGAFF.

Regarding this clone: Other DNA sequences in this specimen translate into the identical CDR3. The genes are TRBV7-3 and TRBJ2-3, with TRBD2 matching 15 bases. Germline loops: CDR1 SGHTA, CDR2 FQGTGA. V lost 5 bases, J lost 3 bases, and 3 bases stayed unmatched. The CDR3 contains 16 residues. CDR3 sequence reads: CASSTGLAGGTDTQYF. CDR3 nucleotides: TGTGCCAGCAGCACGGGACTAGCGGGAGGAACAGATACGCAGTATTTT. Filled out from reference TRBV7-3 and TRBJ2-3, the complete variable domain reads GAGVSQTPSNKVTEKGKYVELRCDPISGHTALYWYRQSLGQGPEFLIYFQGTGAADDSGLPNDRFFAVRPEGSVSTLKIQRTERGDSAVYLCASSTGLAGGTDTQYFGPGTRLTVL.

With respect to this clone: Other DNA sequences from this sample encode an identical CDR3 as well. V usage is TRBV5-1 and J usage is TRBJ2-7; tentative D call: TRBD2 (5 bases). This CDR3 spans 14 amino acids. The V end lost 3 bases, the J end lost 1 base, and 11 bases lay between the germline ends. The germline V gene encodes CDR1 SGHRS and CDR2 YFSETQ. The CDR3: CASSSGLTSYEQYF. Written as DNA, the CDR3 is TGCGCCAGCAGCTCCGGACTGACATCCTACGAGCAGTACTTC.

This clone was seen once. The CDR3 nucleotides are TGCGCCAGCAGCTTCGCAGCGGGAGGAAGGGAGACCCAGTACTTC. As protein: CASSFAAGGRETQYF. The chain recombines TRBV5-1 with TRBJ2-5, with 9 bases matching TRBD2. Losses at the gene ends were 2 bases for V and 5 bases for J; bases not matched to a gene: 7. Germline V gene data show CDR1 as SGHRS and CDR2 as YFSETQ. The CDR3 contains 15 residues.

The V call is TRBV2, the J call TRBJ2-1; TRBD2 aligns across 10 bases. The V segment lost 6 bases and the J segment 4 bases; nucleotides outside the gene matches: 6. Germline CDR1 SNHLY, CDR2 FYNNEI. The CDR3 spans 15 residues. The CDR3 region has the DNA TGTGCCAGCAGGGAGACTAGCGGGCTGTACAATGAGCAGTTCTTC. It yields the protein CASRETSGLYNEQFF.

As concerns this clone: Other DNA sequences in this sample translate to the same CDR3. V usage is TRBV27 and J usage is TRBJ2-2, with 11 bases that match TRBD1. This CDR3 has 14 amino acids. V trimming: 5 bases; J trimming: 5 bases; junction bases outside the gene matches: 1. CDR1 and CDR2 (germline): MNHEY, SMNVEV (reference sequence). The CDR3 nucleotides read TGTGCCAGCAGTCGGGACAGGGGGACCGGGGAGCTGTTTTTT. It translates to CASSRDRGTGELFF.

This clone is a singleton in its sample. V usage is TRBV9 and J usage is TRBJ1-2, with D tentatively TRBD1 (6 bases). This CDR3 is 16 amino acids long. CDR1 and CDR2 (germline): SGDLS, YYNGEE. Deletions cut 5 bases from V and 4 bases from J, with 21 bases between. DNA of the CDR3: TGTGCCAGCAGAAAGGACCAGGGGCCTAGGGGCTATGGCTACACCTTC. This codes for CASRKDQGPRGYGYTF.

This clone was observed a single time. V and J are TRBV5-1 and TRBJ2-1; D is ambiguous. V dropped 1 base and J dropped 2 bases, with 10 bases sitting between them. In germline, CDR1 is SGHRS, CDR2 YFSETQ. CDR3 size: 15 residues. The CDR3 here is CASSLIADTYNEQFF. DNA for the CDR3: TGCGCCAGCAGCTTGATAGCAGATACCTACAATGAGCAGTTCTTC.

In this sample, this clone turned up a few times. The chain couples TRBV29-1 to TRBJ1-1; D remains ambiguous. There are 12 residues in the CDR3. Trimming pared 8 bases from V and 1 base from J, leaving 11 bases between. Germline assignment: CDR1 SQVTM and CDR2 ANQGSEA. The CDR3 here is CSIRRPNTEAFF. The CDR3 DNA follows: TGCAGCATACGCCGGCCGAACACTGAAGCTTTCTTT.

This sequence joins TRBV7-3 and TRBJ2-1, with 9 bases that match TRBD2. V shed 8 bases and J 5 bases; nucleotides not matched to a gene: 10. Germline V gene data show CDR1 as SGHTA and CDR2 as FQGTGA. The CDR3 totals 15 residues. CDR3 DNA: TGTGCCAGCGGACGGGGCGGGAGGGCCAACAATGAGCAGTTCTTC. This sequence encodes CASGRGGRANNEQFF.

The chain is built from TRBV6-1 and TRBJ2-1; no clear D. Trimming removed 3 bases at V and 7 bases at J, with 10 bases between. This CDR3 comprises 13 residues. Germline CDR1 is MNHNS and CDR2 is SASEGT. The CDR3 DNA follows: TGTGCCAGCAGTGACCTATGGGCGAATGAGCAGTTCTTC. Amino acid sequence: CASSDLWANEQFF.

J is TRBJ2-5 and V is TRBV5-4; D may be TRBD2 (5 bases). The CDR3 runs to 14 residues. V shed 4 bases and J shed 4 bases, with 14 bases lying between them. Germline CDR1 reads SGHNT; CDR2 reads YYREEE (reference sequence). The CDR3 bases are TGTGCCAGCAGCCCTAGGACTCTTCCAGAGACCCAGTACTTC. Translation: CASSPRTLPETQYF.

As regards this clone: Other DNA sequences of this sample code for an identical CDR3. The J gene is TRBJ1-5, the V gene TRBV30; D gene uncertain. V lost 2 bases to trimming and J lost 2 bases, with 7 bases between them. The CDR3 spans 13 residues. Germline V gives CDR1 GTSNPN, CDR2 SVGIG (reference sequence). CDR3 sequence reads: CAWSSAGNQPQHF. The CDR3 DNA follows: TGTGCCTGGAGTAGCGCGGGCAATCAGCCCCAGCATTTT.

This chain links TRBV18 with TRBJ1-5, with TRBD1 matching 7 bases. CDR1 is KGHSH, CDR2 LQKENI, per germline. The CDR3 spans 14 residues. The V segment lost 6 bases and the J segment 4 bases; nucleotides outside the gene matches: 6. This CDR3 reads CASSPGQPNQPQHF. The CDR3 DNA follows: TGTGCCAGCTCCCCGGGACAGCCAAATCAGCCCCAGCATTTT.

This chain connects TRBV5-1 to TRBJ2-1; no definite D call. The germline V gene encodes CDR1 SGHRS and CDR2 YFSETQ. Trimming took off 0 bases at V and 1 base at J, with 8 bases between the two ends. The CDR3 is 15 amino acids. The CDR3 bases are TGCGCCAGCAGCTTGGTTCAGGCGTCCTACAATGAGCAGTTCTTC. Translation: CASSLVQASYNEQFF.

This chain links TRBV7-9 with TRBJ2-1; D unclear. In germline, CDR1 is SEHNR, CDR2 FQNEAQ (reference sequence). CDR3 length equals 11 residues. V was shortened by 1 base and J by 9 bases, with 4 bases between the two germline ends. CDR3 sequence (DNA): TGTGCCAGCAGCTTAGAAGTTGAGCAGTTCTTC. Its translation: CASSLEVEQFF.

The chain employs TRBV7-8 and TRBJ2-1, with TRBD2 matching 13 bases. The CDR3 is 15 residues long. The trim removed 6 bases at V and 4 bases at J, leaving 3 bases unmatched. CDR1 and CDR2 (germline): SGHVS, FQNEAQ. The chain's CDR3 is CASSRLAGGYNEQFF. The CDR3 nucleotides read TGTGCCAGCAGTAGACTAGCGGGAGGTTACAATGAGCAGTTCTTC.

This clone was seen just once. V is TRBV7-2 and J is TRBJ2-1; TRBD2 matches 10 bases. V lost 3 bases to trimming and J lost 5 bases; unmatched junction nucleotides: 4. This CDR3 has 15 amino acids. CDR1 and CDR2 (germline): SGHTA, FQGNSA. CDR3 residues: CASSFRTSGNNEQFF. In DNA, the CDR3 is TGTGCCAGCAGCTTCAGGACTAGCGGTAACAATGAGCAGTTCTTC. The full variable domain, its missing parts supplied by reference TRBV7-2 and TRBJ2-1, is GAGVSQSPSNKVTEKGKDVELRCDPISGHTALYWYRQSLGQGLEFLIYFQGNSAPDKSGLPSDRFSAERTGGSVSTLTIQRTQQEDSAVYLCASSFRTSGNNEQFFGPGTRLTVL.

The V and J genes are TRBV6-1 and TRBJ2-1; 9 bases agree with TRBD1. V was pared by 4 bases and J by 5 bases, with 9 bases of the junction left unmatched. The CDR3 extends over 16 amino acids. Germline CDR1 MNHNS, CDR2 SASEGT. CDR3: CASSATGTGIHNEQFF. The CDR3 nucleotides read TGTGCCAGCAGTGCTACCGGGACAGGGATCCACAATGAGCAGTTCTTC.

The chain employs TRBV21-1 and TRBJ1-2; the table assigns TRBD1, which was not confirmed against the DNA. TRBV21-1 is flagged as a pseudogene. CDR3 length: 14 amino acids. CDR3 sequence: CASSRGHPNYGYTF. For the CDR3, the DNA is TGTGCCAGCAGCAGGGGACATCCTAACTATGGCTACACCTTC.

On this clone itself: This sample also contains other DNA sequences that code for the same CDR3. This sequence joins TRBV2 and TRBJ1-4, with D possibly TRBD1 on 6 matching bases. There are 14 residues in the CDR3. Trimming took 4 bases from V and 4 from J, leaving 10 bases between them. From germline, CDR1 is SNHLY and CDR2 FYNNEI. The DNA of the CDR3 is TGTGCCAGCAGTGGACAGGCGATTAATGAAAAACTGTTTTTT. Translated, it gives CASSGQAINEKLFF.

This clone appeared a single time. V gene TRBV9 combines with J gene TRBJ1-1, with TRBD1 as a possible D gene (6 bases). The CDR3 runs 16 residues. Per germline, CDR1 SGDLS and CDR2 YYNGEE. The V and J ends lost 3 bases and 1 base respectively, with 16 bases between them. The CDR3 bases are TGTGCCAGCAGCGGGTACAGGGACCCCGGGAACACTGAAGCTTTCTTT. Encoded protein: CASSGYRDPGNTEAFF.

The rearrangement joins TRBV19 to TRBJ2-4; 9 bases line up with TRBD1. This CDR3 is 17 amino acids long. Germline loops: CDR1 LNHDA, CDR2 SQIVND (reference sequence). The V segment lost 2 bases and the J segment 0 bases; nucleotides outside the gene matches: 5. CDR3 nucleotide sequence: TGTGCCAGTAGTATACCCCCGGGACAGGGAGCCAAAAACATTCAGTACTTC. This gives the protein CASSIPPGQGAKNIQYF. Variable domain in full (rest from reference TRBV19 and TRBJ2-4): DGGITQSPKYLFRKEGQNVTLSCEQNLNHDAMYWYRQDPGQGLRLIYYSQIVNDFQKGDIAEGYSVSREKKESFPLTVTSAQKNPTAFYLCASSIPPGQGAKNIQYFGAGTRLSVL.

The V and J genes are TRBV7-2 and TRBJ1-4; TRBD1 aligns across 8 bases. Germline CDR1 and CDR2: SGHTA and FQGNSA. Losses at the gene ends were 1 base for V and 11 bases for J; bases not matched to a gene: 9. This CDR3 spans 15 amino acids. CDR3 region: CASSLGVAGGSKLFF. The CDR3 DNA is TGTGCCAGCAGCTTAGGCGTGGCAGGGGGCAGCAAACTGTTTTTT.

The chain uses TRBV6-1 and TRBJ1-5; the D gene is possibly TRBD1 (6 bases). The germline V gene has CDR1 MNHNS and CDR2 SASEGT. The CDR3 is made up of 14 amino acids. Trimming stripped 4 bases from V and 4 bases from J, with 11 bases between. This CDR3 reads CASSVRTANQPQHF. The CDR3 bases are TGTGCCAGCAGTGTAAGGACAGCTAATCAGCCCCAGCATTTT.

The chain carries TRBV7-2 and TRBJ2-5, with 11 bases aligning to TRBD2. V trimming: 5 bases; J trimming: 1 base; junction bases outside the gene matches: 3. The CDR3 contains 15 residues. In germline, CDR1 is SGHTA, CDR2 FQGNSA. This chain's CDR3 is CASSIGTSGQETQYF. The CDR3 bases are TGTGCCAGCAGCATCGGGACTAGCGGCCAAGAGACCCAGTACTTC.

CDR3 bases: TGTGCCAGCAGTTTATTATTCCGGGCTAGCGGGAGCGGGGGGACAGATACGCAGTATTTT. Translation: CASSLLFRASGSGGTDTQYF. The chain has TRBV27 and TRBJ2-3; 10 positions agree with TRBD2. V shed 1 base and J 3 bases; nucleotides not matched to a gene: 16. The CDR3 is made up of 20 amino acids. Germline lookup yields CDR1 MNHEY and CDR2 SMNVEV (reference sequence).

The chain recombines TRBV2 with TRBJ2-1; D unclear. The CDR3 consists of 13 residues. CDR1 and CDR2 (germline): SNHLY, FYNNEI. Trimming left V 7 bases short and J 0 bases short, with 7 bases between. Here the CDR3 reads CASNPGSYNEQFF. Written as DNA, the CDR3 is TGTGCCAGCAACCCGGGCTCCTACAATGAGCAGTTCTTC.